This T cell receptor beta chain was recovered during a study of vaccination effects on CD4 cells after COVID-19. The assay was immunoSEQ multiplex PCR, and TCRdb's table has in-frame clones only and misses some. There are some 52,000 clones in the sample; nearly 80% occur only once, and roughly 5.6% lies in the top ten. From germline, CDR1 is MNHEY and CDR2 SVGAGI. The J segment lost 5 bases and the V segment lost 4 bases, leaving 11 bases of the junction unmatched. This CDR3 region has 16 residues. After expansion with viral peptide pools in the ViraFEST assay, antigen-specific CD4+ T cells were sequenced. It was after approximately 11 days of culture that CD4+ T cells were isolated. None of the vaccinated had previously contracted SARS-CoV-2, and their nucleocapsid antibodies tested negative. Comment on this clone: No antigen is known for it.

The source was CD4+ T cells from PBMCs cultured with HCoV-OC43 spike peptides, collected before COVID-19 vaccination. Noted subset: HCoV-OC43 spike overlapping peptide pool stimulation. The TCR originated in a human donor who received a COVID-19 vaccine. J is TRBJ2-3 and V is TRBV6-5; 8 nucleotides match TRBD2. The CDR3 region is CASSSTSGGPGDTQYF. The CDR3 nucleotides are TGTGCCAGCAGTTCAACAAGCGGGGGCCCCGGAGATACGCAGTATTTT.